This T cell receptor beta chain was recorded in a study of spatial heterogeneity in lung cancer (dated by TCRdb to 2018 to 2020). At the level of the whole study: Beta-chain transcripts were consistently detected in greater numbers than alpha-chain transcripts, which likely reflects a higher abundance of beta-chain transcripts. In non-small cell lung cancer, the study quantitatively compared TCR alpha and beta repertoires across several tumor regions, matched nontumor lung, and blood. In the raw uncorrected reads, each unique combination of TCR and UMI appeared more than ten times on average. TCR repertoire features were related to nonsynonymous mutation counts determined by whole-exome sequencing of tumor tissue. Both alpha and beta chains were TCR-sequenced in samples taken at surgery, namely 220 tumor regions, 61 to 65 matched nontumor lung samples and just over 55 PBMC samples.

Study-wide findings and limitations: Additional single-cell paired TCR alpha and beta sequencing was considered necessary to confirm, at a functional level, the hypothesis that regional TCRs recognize regional mutations.

This clonotype qualifies as large (0.1 to 1%). Its antigen is currently not known. Qualities for individual bases were not recorded, and no much larger clone is one base off. The time point label here, explained by the study, means: sample taken at primary tumor resection. For TCR sequencing, whole RNA was extracted from tumor and nontumor lung tissue, or from cryopreserved PBMC samples, and no cell sorting was done. The donors were approximately 70 patients from the lung TRACERx cohort who had early-stage, untreated non-small cell lung cancer. A patient was chosen for TCR sequencing only when enough RNA was available from at least two tumor regions. A lung pathologist reviewed the tumor and adjacent nontumor lung specimens before the specimens were selected. Libraries were built with 5' RACE. Sequencing used a NextSeq 500. To allow correction of PCR and sequencing errors, the TCR library protocol tagged every TCR cDNA molecule with a unique molecular identifier. In the original analysis: TCR identification, UMI-based error correction and CDR3 extraction were all carried out with Decombinator tools. Expanded TCRs were defined as those above a frequency of 2 per 1,000, corresponding to the top 1% of the tumor frequency distribution. Each repertoire was subsampled 100 times to 5,000 TCRs, after which Renyi diversity was computed with the R vegan package. CDR3 similarity networks were built from amino acid triplet string-kernel similarity, connecting CDR3s with pairwise similarity above 0.82. TCRdb's own reprocessing of the public reads used fastp at Q25 and MiXCR and kept productive beta chains. For every CDR3 protein sequence, its rows merge into one entry that carries the most common genes and DNA. TCRdb, not the original authors, processed these V and J calls. For this sample the table gives thousands of distinct CDR3 sequences, of which around 4.5% were detected only once. The top ten constitute roughly a quarter of the sample.

CDR3 length: 14 amino acids, cysteine to phenylalanine. Only the CDR3 DNA stays, 42 bases, in frame from base 1. From the germline V gene, CDR1 is SGHRS and CDR2 is YFSETQ. V sheds 4 bases and J sheds 5 bases, leaving 15 bases between their ends. The specimen comprised normal lung tissue next to the tumor, sampled at surgery. The chain was built from TRBV5-1 and TRBJ1-1; TRBD1 is a possible D gene, resting on 5 matching bases. This clonotype originated in a female donor with early-stage non-small cell lung cancer. The CDR3 corresponds to CASSPEGRKTEAFF. The DNA is as follows: TGCGCCAGCAGCCCCGAGGGGCGGAAAACTGAAGCTTTCTTT.